What follows are 27 T cell receptor beta chains derived from one specimen sequenced in a study of vaccination and CD4 T cells after COVID-19. TCRdb reprocessed the PCR reads via MiXCR and lists one record per CDR3 protein. Of approximately 40,000 distinct CDR3 sequences in the sample, 36% were seen once. As to time point: late sampling 161 to 241 days after vaccination in a few convalescent patients. The starting material was CD4+ T cells from blood, obtained about 7 months after SARS-CoV-2 vaccination. These receptors all stem from a human donor who had recovered from COVID-19.

The genes are TRBV4-1 and TRBJ2-5, with 12 bases fitting TRBD2. The CDR3 spans 17 residues. Germline V gene lookup returns CDR1 MGHRA and CDR2 YSYEKL. V was clipped by 0 bases and J by 1 base; unmatched bases: 3. The CDR3 region has the DNA TGCGCCAGCAGCCAAGAGGGACTAGCGGGTCTCCAAGAGACCCAGTACTTC. Translated, it gives CASSQEGLAGLQETQYF.

The gene calls are TRBV19 and TRBJ1-6; D is perhaps TRBD1 (6 bases). The ends were cut back, 2 bases at V and 7 bases at J, with 12 bases in the middle. The CDR3 totals 15 residues. CDR1 is LNHDA, CDR2 SQIVND, per germline (reference sequence). CDR3 nucleotides: TGTGCCAGTAGTATACAAGGGGGTGGAAATTCACCCCTCCACTTT. Translated: CASSIQGGGNSPLHF.

This chain connects TRBV2 to TRBJ2-3; the match to TRBD2 covers 11 bases. The CDR3 is made up of 13 amino acids. Germline loops: CDR1 SNHLY, CDR2 FYNNEI. V lost 9 bases, J lost 4 bases, and 3 bases stayed unmatched. In DNA form, the CDR3 reads TGTGCCAGTAGCGGGAGGGCCCCAGATACGCAGTATTTT. This gives the protein CASSGRAPDTQYF.

By its share, this clonotype is medium-sized. The chain has TRBV7-9 and TRBJ2-3, with D maybe TRBD2 (6 bases). Germline-derived CDR1 and CDR2 are SEHNR and FQNEAQ (reference sequence). Between the trimmed V and J ends, which lost 5 bases and 0 bases, there was a span of 9 bases. The CDR3 runs 14 residues. DNA for the CDR3: TGTGCCAGCAGCCCCAGCGGGAGCACAGATACGCAGTATTTT. It yields the protein CASSPSGSTDTQYF.

This clonotype was picked up a small number of times. Here the CDR3 DNA reads TGTGCCAGCAGCTTACACGGGACAGCCCCCCTTTCCACTGAAGCTTTCTTT. Residues: CASSLHGTAPLSTEAFF. The chain joins TRBV7-9 to TRBJ1-1; 7 bases line up with TRBD1. CDR3 length: 17 residues. Germline CDR1 SEHNR, CDR2 FQNEAQ (reference sequence). The ends lost 2 bases at V and 4 bases at J; junction bases unmatched: 13.

This chain connects TRBV6-1 to TRBJ2-7, with D hard to call. This CDR3 is built from 10 residues. Trimming pared 8 bases from V and 4 bases from J, leaving 6 bases between. CDR1 and CDR2 (germline): MNHNS, SASEGT. As DNA, the CDR3 is TGTGCCAGCTTTCGATACGAGCAGTACTTC. It translates to CASFRYEQYF.

This clonotype was counted a few times. The CDR3 nucleotides are TGTGCCACCAGTGGGGGTGGAGGGGGGTACACTGAAGCTTTCTTT. Translated: CATSGGGGGYTEAFF. The chain links TRBV24-1 to TRBJ1-1, with D tentatively TRBD1 (6 bases). The CDR3 loop spans 15 amino acids. V lost 5 bases to trimming and J lost 3 bases, with 15 bases between them. Looked up from germline, CDR1 is KGHDR and CDR2 is SFDVKD.

This clonotype was found a few times. The chain has TRBV27 and TRBJ2-3, with a weak D call TRBD1 (5 bases). The germline V gene has CDR1 MNHEY and CDR2 SMNVEV (reference sequence). The CDR3 has 14 residues. The germline V and J ends were trimmed by 6 bases and 2 bases, with 12 bases remaining between them. The CDR3 region is CASRTAPHTDTQYF. CDR3 in DNA: TGTGCCAGCAGGACAGCGCCACACACAGATACGCAGTATTTT.

This clonotype was seen a few times. This chain uses TRBV21-1 with TRBJ2-7; the table calls TRBD2, which could not be checked here. TRBV21-1 constitutes a pseudogene. The CDR3 covers 12 residues. In DNA, the CDR3 is TGTGCCAGCAGCAAAGTACGAACCCGCAAGTACTTC. As protein: CASSKVRTRKYF.

The chain employs TRBV7-8 and TRBJ1-2; D is ambiguous. Germline-derived CDR1 and CDR2 are SGHVS and FQNEAQ. V was clipped by 5 bases and J by 4 bases, with 17 bases between them. This CDR3 is built from 15 residues. The CDR3 coding sequence is TGTGCCAGCAGCCCTTCGGAGGGCCCGATCTATGGCTACACCTTC. This encodes CASSPSEGPIYGYTF.

The chain carries TRBV4-3 and TRBJ2-2; D call uncertain. Looked up from germline, CDR1 is LGHNA and CDR2 is YSLEER. V gave up 3 bases and J gave up 1 base, with 15 bases separating them. This CDR3 contains 17 residues. CDR3 protein: CASSQPLGWRNTGELFF. The CDR3, as DNA: TGCGCCAGCAGCCAGCCCCTAGGCTGGAGGAACACCGGGGAGCTGTTTTTT.

The V gene is TRBV29-1, the J gene TRBJ2-7; D gene uncertain. Germline CDR1 reads SQVTM; CDR2 reads ANQGSEA. This CDR3 spans 13 amino acids. V shed 3 bases and J shed 0 bases, with 9 bases lying between them. In DNA form, the CDR3 reads TGCAGCGTTGATTCGTCTGGCTCCTACGAGCAGTACTTC. It specifies CSVDSSGSYEQYF.

The chain uses TRBV20-1 and TRBJ1-1; no definite D call. Trimming took 2 bases from V and 10 from J, leaving 17 bases between them. Germline assignment: CDR1 DFQATT and CDR2 SNEGSKA (reference sequence). The length of the CDR3 is 13 residues. The CDR3 DNA reads TGCAGTGCTAGATCCGTACGAGAGTCGGGAGCTTTCTTT. Its protein product is CSARSVRESGAFF.

The chain joins TRBV7-2 to TRBJ1-2, with D possibly being TRBD1 (5 bases). The CDR3 has 16 amino acids. V shed 1 base and J shed 4 bases, with 16 bases lying between them. Germline V lookup: CDR1 SGHTA, CDR2 FQGNSA. The CDR3 nucleotides read TGTGCCAGCAGCTTAGGGGGCGAGGGTACTCCCTATGGCTACACCTTC. This gives the protein CASSLGGEGTPYGYTF. The full variable domain, rest sourced from reference TRBV7-2 and TRBJ1-2, is GAGVSQSPSNKVTEKGKDVELRCDPISGHTALYWYRQSLGQGLEFLIYFQGNSAPDKSGLPSDRFSAERTGGSVSTLTIQRTQQEDSAVYLCASSLGGEGTPYGYTFGSGTRLTVV.

The rearrangement uses TRBV19 and TRBJ1-2, with no clear D. Trimming took off 6 bases at V and 2 bases at J, with 10 bases between the two ends. The CDR3 has 13 residues. Germline V gene lookup returns CDR1 LNHDA and CDR2 SQIVND (reference sequence). The CDR3 bases are TGTGCCAGTAGCCGAGACAAGAACTATGGCTACACCTTC. This encodes CASSRDKNYGYTF.

V usage is TRBV6-2 or TRBV6-3 and J usage is TRBJ2-1; 8 positions agree with TRBD2. The CDR3 has 15 amino acids. Germline V lookup: CDR1 MNHEY, CDR2 SVGEGT. J was trimmed by 6 bases and V by 6 bases; bases with no gene match: 10. The CDR3 DNA reads TGTGCCAGCAGCCATGAGATAGCGGGATCCAATGAGCAGTTCTTC. The encoded protein is CASSHEIAGSNEQFF.

This rearrangement joins TRBV15 to TRBJ2-3; 7 bases map to TRBD2. This CDR3 is built from 14 residues. Trimming at V came to 9 bases and at J to 2 bases, leaving 8 bases not matched to a gene. Looked up from germline, CDR1 is LNHNV and CDR2 is YYDKDF (reference sequence). CDR3 protein: CATSRDYPTDTQYF. The CDR3 coding sequence is TGTGCCACTAGTCGGGACTATCCCACAGATACGCAGTATTTT.

The chain recombines TRBV7-3 with TRBJ2-2; 9 positions agree with TRBD1. In germline, CDR1 is SGHTA, CDR2 FQGTGA. The CDR3 contains 14 residues. Unmatched junction bases numbered 6, after V lost 7 bases and J lost 6 bases. In DNA form, the CDR3 reads TGTGCCAGCAACCTACAGGGGGCGTCCGGGGAGCTGTTTTTT. It specifies CASNLQGASGELFF.

This clonotype was observed at least ten times. The chain couples TRBV6-4 to TRBJ1-1; D perhaps matches TRBD1 (6 bases). V lost 4 bases and J lost 9, with 15 bases in between. This CDR3 comprises 13 residues. CDR1 is MRHNA and CDR2 is SNTAGT in the germline V gene. The CDR3 protein is CASSVETGNKAFF. The CDR3 DNA follows: TGTGCCAGCAGTGTTGAGACAGGCAATAAAGCTTTCTTT.

This clonotype was observed a few times. The rearrangement links TRBV5-4 to TRBJ2-3; 9 positions agree with TRBD1. The CDR3 spans 17 residues. Germline CDR1 reads SGHNT; CDR2 reads YYREEE (reference sequence). V lost 5 bases and J lost 6; bases outside the gene matches: 16. CDR3 in DNA: TGTGCCAGCAGAACCCCCCCGGGACAGGGTGAATCGGATACGCAGTATTTT. Translation: CASRTPPGQGESDTQYF.

The gene calls are TRBV7-2 and TRBJ2-1, with a weak D call TRBD1 (6 bases). This CDR3 has 15 amino acids. Germline CDR1 and CDR2: SGHTA and FQGNSA. V lost 2 bases, J lost 5 bases, and 13 bases lay in between. The CDR3 loop is CASSLNRVVDNEQFF. DNA for the CDR3: TGTGCCAGCAGCTTAAACAGGGTTGTGGACAATGAGCAGTTCTTC.

This rearrangement joins TRBV19 to TRBJ1-1; weak D call: TRBD1 (5 bases). Trimming pared 4 bases from V and 7 bases from J, leaving 13 bases between. CDR1 LNHDA and CDR2 SQIVND come from the germline V gene (reference sequence). CDR3 length: 13 residues. The CDR3 spells CASSRDPWIEAFF. CDR3 nucleotides: TGTGCCAGTAGTAGGGACCCTTGGATTGAAGCTTTCTTT.

This clonotype was seen only a few times. V usage is TRBV7-2 and J usage is TRBJ1-1, with D unclear. This CDR3 comprises 14 residues. CDR1 and CDR2 (germline): SGHTA, FQGNSA. V lost 5 bases and J 0 bases, leaving 10 bases between the germline ends. DNA of the CDR3: TGTGCCAGCAGCCCAAACCAAATGAACACTGAAGCTTTCTTT. Protein product: CASSPNQMNTEAFF. Using reference TRBV7-2 and TRBJ1-1 for the parts outside the CDR3, the full variable domain is GAGVSQSPSNKVTEKGKDVELRCDPISGHTALYWYRQSLGQGLEFLIYFQGNSAPDKSGLPSDRFSAERTGGSVSTLTIQRTQQEDSAVYLCASSPNQMNTEAFFGQGTRLTVV.

The chain recombines TRBV4-1 with TRBJ2-7; 9 bases agree with TRBD2. Germline loops: CDR1 MGHRA, CDR2 YSYEKL. The ends lost 4 bases at V and 7 bases at J; junction bases unmatched: 5. This CDR3 comprises 13 residues. CDR3 sequence reads: CASSLAGGPEQYF. CDR3 nucleotides: TGCGCCAGCAGCCTTGCGGGAGGGCCGGAGCAGTACTTC.

The genes are TRBV5-4 and TRBJ2-1, with TRBD1 identical over 10 bases. This CDR3 has 14 amino acids. With 2 bases clipped from V and 8 bases from J, the junction kept 4 bases outside the gene matches. The germline V gene has CDR1 SGHNT and CDR2 YYREEE (reference sequence). The CDR3: CASSLPGTGDEQFF. The CDR3 coding sequence is TGTGCCAGCAGCTTACCCGGGACAGGGGATGAGCAGTTCTTC. The full variable domain, rest sourced from reference TRBV5-4 and TRBJ2-1, is ETGVTQSPTHLIKTRGQQVTLRCSSQSGHNTVSWYQQALGQGPQFIFQYYREEENGRGNFPPRFSGLQFPNYSSELNVNALELDDSALYLCASSLPGTGDEQFFGPGTRLTVL.

The chain uses TRBV20-1 and TRBJ1-5, with a possible D match to TRBD1 (6 bases). V was clipped by 0 bases and J by 5 bases, with 14 bases between them. The CDR3 is 15 amino acids. Germline assignment: CDR1 DFQATT and CDR2 SNEGSKA (reference sequence). The CDR3 loop reads CSAREIQGLYQPQHF. The CDR3 nucleotides read TGCAGTGCTAGAGAAATACAGGGTCTGTATCAGCCCCAGCATTTT.

This clonotype has only a few counts. This chain connects TRBV20-1 to TRBJ1-2; D might be TRBD1 (5 bases). V lost 3 bases and J lost 6, with 17 bases in between. CDR1 and CDR2 (germline): DFQATT, SNEGSKA (reference sequence). This CDR3 is 14 amino acids long. CDR3 in DNA: TGCAGTGCTAGTGCCTCTGGGGCAGGCGATGGCTACACCTTC. Protein sequence: CSASASGAGDGYTF.